Sequencing of this T cell receptor beta chain was carried out in a study of Ad26.COV2.S vaccination and SARS-CoV-2 variants (TCRdb year 2021). Regarding the complete study: Donors in the vaccine arm were drawn from COV1001, a phase I-IIa trial of Ad26.COV2.S in healthy adults that was multicentre, randomized, double-blind and placebo-controlled. The TCR-sequenced set comprised around 30 samples: approximately 20 Ad26.COV2.S vaccine recipients, 5 placebo recipients and 8 SARS-CoV-2 convalescent individuals. TCRbeta repertoire sequencing was used to assess the specificity and breadth of SARS-CoV-2-reactive T cell receptors after Ad26.COV2.S vaccination. Participants in the trial were split at random into five groups of five each, receiving low-dose or high-dose Ad26.COV2.S once or twice, or else placebo on both occasions. Investigators remained blinded to trial group allocation during experiments and outcome assessment. Ad26.COV2.S was given intramuscularly at 5x10^10 or 1x10^11 viral particles, as a single shot or as two shots 56 days apart.

What this sample's treatment or condition label stands for: about 20 received Ad26.COV2.S at low or high dose, single or two shots; roughly five received placebo; per-sample allocation not given. Repertoires of vaccine and placebo recipients were sequenced from samples collected on day 63 after the first injection. Cohort 1b enrolled some 25 adults aged 18-55 years at a single site in Boston, USA, between 29 July and 7 August 2020. Ad26.COV2.S consisted of a replication-incompetent adenovirus type 26 vector by which a prefusion-stabilized SARS-CoV-2 spike protein from the original Wuhan strain was expressed. The immunoSEQ Assay was the method used to sequence TCRbeta CDR3 regions. After extraction, genomic DNA underwent amplification by bias-controlled multiplex PCR, followed by high-throughput sequencing. From the authors' description of their analysis: To quantify the absolute abundance of every unique TCRbeta CDR3 region, sequences were collapsed and filtered. T cell fraction was estimated by normalization of TCRbeta template counts to usable DNA, with usable DNA being measured through amplification of reference genes present in all nucleated cells. Repertoire TCRs were annotated as SARS-CoV-2-specific when V gene, CDR3 amino acid sequence and J gene were exactly matched to a known reactive TCR set. MIRA supplied the reference SARS-CoV-2 TCR set, which was filtered for enrichment in COVID-19-positive ImmuneCODE repertoires so that public or cross-reactive TCRs were removed. Using the MIRA antigens, annotated TCRs were further analysed by specific ORF or by position within an ORF. Depth was the summed frequency of annotated unique rearrangements, while breadth was defined as annotated unique rearrangements over total unique productive rearrangements. Group comparisons of TCR breadth used two-sided Wilcoxon rank-sum tests. Drawn from immuneACCESS, this table holds only the in-frame rearrangements with V and J called that TCRdb kept. Clones are partly lost; checked studies trace under half to an unresolved V gene and leave the rest unexplained. The D gene and trimming were derived from the DNA, and the V and J assignments and clone size from that table. Across this sample there are hundreds of thousands of clones, with roughly 84% seen only once. The top ten hold 3.3% of the sample.

Points on this clone: Its cognate antigen has yet to be identified. No much larger clonotype is one base removed from it; base qualities were not supplied.

What the study reported, not specific to this receptor: It was noted by the authors that total T cell responses may have been underestimated by the TCR breadth and depth analyses. Spike-specific TCR breadth was higher in Ad26.COV2.S recipients than in placebo recipients (P = 0.0014). Vaccine and placebo recipients had comparable non-spike TCR breadth, which fits with the vaccine containing only spike. After vaccination, substantial breadth of spike-specific CD8+ and CD4+ T cell responses was reported. Comparing responses between vaccine doses or regimens was not something the study was powered to do.

The clonotype originates from a person aged 18-65 years who received the Ad26.COV2.S COVID-19 vaccine or a placebo. Sequencing was performed on peripheral blood, taken in a trial of Ad26.COV2.S vaccine versus placebo.

The CDR3 reads as follows: CAISESLGTGLQETQYF. In nucleotides, the sequence is TGTGCCATCAGTGAGTCGTTAGGGACAGGGCTGCAAGAGACCCAGTACTTC. The chain couples TRBV10-3 to TRBJ2-5; TRBD1 agrees with 9 junctional bases. Trimming takes 0 bases off V and 2 bases off J; junction bases not matched to a gene: 7. CDR1 and CDR2 are drawn from the germline V gene: ENHRY, SYGVKD. Spanning cysteine to phenylalanine, the CDR3 consists of 17 amino acids. Only the CDR3 DNA is retained, 51 bases long and in frame from the first base.